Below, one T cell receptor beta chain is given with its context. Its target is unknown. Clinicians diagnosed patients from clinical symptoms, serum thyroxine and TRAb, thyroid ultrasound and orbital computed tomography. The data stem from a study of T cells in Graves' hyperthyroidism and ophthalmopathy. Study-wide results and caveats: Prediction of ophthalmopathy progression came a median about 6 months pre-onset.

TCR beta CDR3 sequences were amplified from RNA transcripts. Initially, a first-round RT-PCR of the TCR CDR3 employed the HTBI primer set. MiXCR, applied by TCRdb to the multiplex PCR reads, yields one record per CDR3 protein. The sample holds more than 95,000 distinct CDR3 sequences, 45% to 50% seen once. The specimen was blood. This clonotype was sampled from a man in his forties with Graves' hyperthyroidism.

DNA of the CDR3: TGTGCCACCAGCAGAGGTCAGCGGGGCGTAGCTTTACCCCTCCACTTT. Its protein is CATSRGQRGVALPLHF. The chain joins TRBV15 to TRBJ1-6; TRBD1 is a possible D gene (5 bases). The germline gives CDR1 LNHNV, CDR2 YYDKDF (reference sequence). The CDR3 sequence is 16 residues long. V was shortened by 1 base and J by 12 bases, with 19 bases between the two germline ends.